Reported below is one T cell receptor (beta chain). Its specificity is unknown. It was with a sample-barcoded 5' primer and a J-beta primer mix that a second PCR of about 6 to 12 cycles was run. Via MiXCR, TCRdb re-called the 5' RACE reads, giving one row per CDR3 protein. The sample consists of 780,000 or so distinct CDR3 sequences, more than 50% of them appearing once. The entry originates in a study of blood T cells in healthy people across ages. Study-wide results and limits: Underestimates were what the diversity estimates from one million T cells were considered to be. Unsorted PBMCs ruled out conclusive naive versus antigen-experienced comparison. The fall in TCR beta diversity per million T cells was roughly linear with age. Both naive CD4+ cell counts and diversity were greater in long-lived donors than in aged donors.

V lost 6 bases, J lost 4 bases, and 18 bases lay in between. Germline assignment: CDR1 MNHNS and CDR2 SASEGT. The CDR3 sequence is 15 residues long. This chain connects TRBV6-1 to TRBJ2-5, with D perhaps TRBD1 (5 bases). The clonotype comes from a man between 40 and 49 years old in good health. Material for sequencing was blood. The CDR3 region has the DNA TGTGCCAGCAGCCCAGGGATAGTGTGGGGAGAGACCCAGTACTTC. Translation gives CASSPGIVWGETQYF.